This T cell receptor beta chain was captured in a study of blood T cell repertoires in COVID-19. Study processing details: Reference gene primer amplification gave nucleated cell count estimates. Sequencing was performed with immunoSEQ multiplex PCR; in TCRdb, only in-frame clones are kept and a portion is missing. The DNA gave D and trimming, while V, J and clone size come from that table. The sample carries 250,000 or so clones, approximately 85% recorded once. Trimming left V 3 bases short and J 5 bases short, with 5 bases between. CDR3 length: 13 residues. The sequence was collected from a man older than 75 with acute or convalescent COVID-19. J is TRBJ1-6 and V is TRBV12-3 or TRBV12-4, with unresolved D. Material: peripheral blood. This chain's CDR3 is CASSFVDNSPLHF. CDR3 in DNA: TGTGCCAGCAGTTTCGTTGATAATTCACCCCTCCACTTT.